These 18 T cell receptor beta chains were sequenced from one sample in a study of shared clonotypes between healthy human individuals. Data came from immunoSEQ multiplex PCR; TCRdb stores just in-frame clones and leaves some out. The data hold about half a million clones, with roughly 80% observed a single time. The sequenced sample consisted of PBMCs. The receptor source for this set is a woman between 40 and 55 years old in good health. Some clones in this sample may be carry-over from other donors' samples.

The rearrangement joins TRBV18 to TRBJ1-1; TRBD1 might be the D (6 bases). V was pared by 1 base and J by 0 bases, with 18 bases between. This CDR3 is built from 18 residues. Looked up from germline, CDR1 is KGHSH and CDR2 is LQKENI. CDR3 protein: CASSPQQQGRHLNTEAFF. Here the CDR3 DNA reads TGTGCCAGCTCACCACAGCAACAGGGAAGACACTTGAACACTGAAGCTTTCTTT.

The J gene is TRBJ2-7, the V gene TRBV19, with 8 nucleotides matching TRBD1. The CDR3 runs 17 residues. Germline CDR1 is LNHDA and CDR2 is SQIVND (reference sequence). J lost 7 bases, V lost 4 bases, and 18 bases had no gene match. The CDR3 DNA reads TGTGCCAGTAGTAGAAACCCGCGGACAGGGATAATAACGGAGCAGTACTTC. It yields the protein CASSRNPRTGIITEQYF.

The V call is TRBV28, the J call TRBJ1-1, with D hard to call. Germline V gene lookup returns CDR1 MDHEN and CDR2 SYDVKM. This CDR3 has 12 amino acids. V was trimmed by 6 bases and J by 2 bases, leaving 7 bases between them. CDR3 loop: CASRPGNTEAFF. CDR3 coding DNA: TGTGCCAGCAGACCGGGTAACACTGAAGCTTTCTTT.

V is TRBV7-2 and J is TRBJ2-7, with unresolved D. Germline values: CDR1 SGHTA, CDR2 FQGNSA. Trimming left V 2 bases short and J 2 bases short, with 13 bases between. The CDR3 has 15 amino acids. CDR3 sequence (DNA): TGTGCCAGCAGCTTAAGGGCCAATCGACCCTACGAGCAGTACTTC. Translated, it gives CASSLRANRPYEQYF.

Only one count was recorded for this clone. The J gene is TRBJ2-3, the V gene TRBV11-2, with 8 bases fitting TRBD1. The trim removed 5 bases at V and 2 bases at J, leaving 3 bases unmatched. CDR1 SGHAT and CDR2 FQNNGV come from the germline V gene. CDR3 length equals 14 residues. CDR3 amino acids: CASSPDRATDTQYF. For the CDR3, the DNA is TGTGCCAGCAGCCCGGACAGGGCCACAGATACGCAGTATTTT.

The rearrangement uses TRBV10-3 and TRBJ2-7; tentatively, D is TRBD2 (6 bases). The CDR3 is 13 residues long. CDR1 and CDR2 (germline): ENHRY, SYGVKD. Between the trimmed V and J ends, which lost 10 bases and 0 bases, there was a span of 13 bases. CDR3 nucleotides: TGTGCCACCCGGGGGTCGAGCTCCTACGAGCAGTACTTC. It specifies CATRGSSSYEQYF.

The chain joins TRBV30 to TRBJ2-3; 10 bases agree with TRBD2. The J segment lost 6 bases and the V segment lost 4 bases, leaving 13 bases of the junction unmatched. This CDR3 region has 16 residues. The germline V gene has CDR1 GTSNPN and CDR2 SVGIG (reference sequence). CDR3 amino acids: CAWTSGSWRVRDTQYF. The CDR3 nucleotides read TGTGCCTGGACTAGCGGGAGTTGGCGGGTTCGGGATACGCAGTATTTT.

The rearrangement links TRBV30 to TRBJ2-7; 7 positions match TRBD2. Germline V gene data show CDR1 as GTSNPN and CDR2 as SVGIG (reference sequence). Germline trimming cut 2 bases from V and 0 bases from J; bases unmatched to any gene: 4. This CDR3 has 14 amino acids. The CDR3, as DNA: TGTGCCTGGAGTAGGGAGGGCCGCTCCTACGAGCAGTACTTC. It codes for CAWSREGRSYEQYF. The full variable domain, its missing parts supplied by reference TRBV30 and TRBJ2-7, is SQTIHQWPATLVQPVGSPLSLECTVEGTSNPNLYWYRQAAGRGLQLLFYSVGIGQISSEVPQNLSASRPQDRQFILSSKKLLLSDSGFYLCAWSREGRSYEQYFGPGTRLTVT.

Details on this clone: With only one base between it and a far larger clone, this is likely a read error. The chain is built from TRBV30 and TRBJ1-2; D may be TRBD1 (6 bases). CDR1 is GTSNPN and CDR2 is SVGIG in the germline V gene (reference sequence). The CDR3 runs to 14 residues. The CDR3 DNA reads as TGTGCCTGGAGTGCCCCGGGGGCGCAGGTTGGCTGCACCTTC. Translated, it gives CAWSAPGAQVGCTF.

The J gene is TRBJ2-3, the V gene TRBV10-1; TRBD2 aligns across 11 bases. Germline CDR1 WNHNN, CDR2 SYGVQD (reference sequence). This CDR3 comprises 13 residues. Losses at the gene ends were 8 bases for V and 7 bases for J; bases not matched to a gene: 5. Written as DNA, the CDR3 is TGCGCCAGCTCGACTAGCGGGATGAATACGCAGTATTTT. Amino acid sequence: CASSTSGMNTQYF.

The CDR3 is CASSLWYRGSPEQYF. DNA for the CDR3: TGTGCCAGCAGCTTATGGTACAGGGGGTCCCCCGAGCAGTACTTC. V is TRBV7-2 and J is TRBJ2-7; 8 positions match TRBD1. CDR3 length equals 15 residues. Per germline, CDR1 SGHTA and CDR2 FQGNSA. V was clipped by 2 bases and J by 6 bases; unmatched bases: 9. The entire variable domain, with the rest obtained from reference TRBV7-2 and TRBJ2-7, is as follows: GAGVSQSPSNKVTEKGKDVELRCDPISGHTALYWYRQSLGQGLEFLIYFQGNSAPDKSGLPSDRFSAERTGGSVSTLTIQRTQQEDSAVYLCASSLWYRGSPEQYFGPGTRLTVT.

The V gene is TRBV5-1, the J gene TRBJ2-5; 9 nucleotides align to TRBD1. Germline CDR1 SGHRS, CDR2 YFSETQ. The CDR3 covers 16 residues. Trimming took 0 bases from V and 5 from J; bases not matched to a gene: 8. This CDR3 reads CASSLVGTGTQETQYF. CDR3 DNA sequence: TGCGCCAGCAGCTTGGTCGGGACAGGGACGCAGGAGACCCAGTACTTC.

V and J are TRBV29-1 and TRBJ2-1; D is uncertain. The length of the CDR3 is 11 residues. V lost 5 bases, J lost 10 bases, and 12 bases lay in between. Per germline, CDR1 SQVTM and CDR2 ANQGSEA. As DNA, the CDR3 is TGCAGCGTTTCACTTAGCTCCGAGCAGTTCTTC. Translated: CSVSLSSEQFF.

This clone was observed once. The DNA of the CDR3 is TGTGCCAGCAGTGGGCCAAATAGCAATCAGCCCCAGCATTTT. This sequence encodes CASSGPNSNQPQHF. The genes are TRBV2 and TRBJ1-5; D not certain. The ends were cut back, 4 bases at V and 0 bases at J, with 7 bases in the middle. The CDR3 length is 14 residues. Germline values: CDR1 SNHLY, CDR2 FYNNEI.

At least ten counts were recorded for this clone. DNA for the CDR3: TGTGCCAGCAGCGTAGGGTCCTACTATGGCTACACCTTC. This sequence encodes CASSVGSYYGYTF. V usage is TRBV9 and J usage is TRBJ1-2; D not resolved. This CDR3 has 13 residues. V dropped 0 bases and J dropped 3 bases, with 6 bases sitting between them. The germline V gene encodes CDR1 SGDLS and CDR2 YYNGEE.

The chain recombines TRBV18 with TRBJ2-3; D may be TRBD1 (6 bases). Germline CDR1 is KGHSH and CDR2 is LQKENI. Trimming shortened V by 3 bases and J by 0 bases, and 19 bases separated the two germline ends. The CDR3 extends over 18 amino acids. In nucleotides, the CDR3 is TGTGCCAGCTCACCTGTCGGATGGGCAGGGGCTAGCACAGATACGCAGTATTTT. Protein product: CASSPVGWAGASTDTQYF.

The rearrangement uses TRBV19 and TRBJ2-1; D is possibly TRBD2 (6 bases). Trimming pared 5 bases from V and 1 base from J, leaving 18 bases between. The CDR3 contains 17 residues. Germline CDR1 and CDR2: LNHDA and SQIVND (reference sequence). The CDR3 sequence is CASSATRPGLSYNEQFF. The CDR3 DNA reads TGTGCCAGTAGTGCCACCCGACCGGGACTGTCCTACAATGAGCAGTTCTTC.

The chain employs TRBV4-3 and TRBJ1-4, with D unresolved. V gave up 0 bases and J gave up 8 bases, with 16 bases separating them. The CDR3 is 16 residues long. Looked up from germline, CDR1 is LGHNA and CDR2 is YSLEER. The DNA of the CDR3 is TGCGCCAGCAGCCAAGAGGGCCCGGGTGCAATCGAAAAACTGTTTTTT. Translated, it gives CASSQEGPGAIEKLFF.